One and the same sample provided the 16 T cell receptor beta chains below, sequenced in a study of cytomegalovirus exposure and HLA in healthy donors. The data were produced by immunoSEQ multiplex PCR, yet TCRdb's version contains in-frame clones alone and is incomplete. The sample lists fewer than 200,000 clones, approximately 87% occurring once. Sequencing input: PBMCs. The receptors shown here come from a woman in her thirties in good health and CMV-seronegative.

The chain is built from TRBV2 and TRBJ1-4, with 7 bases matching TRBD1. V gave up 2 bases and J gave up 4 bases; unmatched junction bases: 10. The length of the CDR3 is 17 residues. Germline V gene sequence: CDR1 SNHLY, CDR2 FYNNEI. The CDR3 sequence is CASSELPLDRFNEKLFF. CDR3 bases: TGTGCCAGCAGTGAATTACCCTTGGACAGGTTTAATGAAAAACTGTTTTTT.

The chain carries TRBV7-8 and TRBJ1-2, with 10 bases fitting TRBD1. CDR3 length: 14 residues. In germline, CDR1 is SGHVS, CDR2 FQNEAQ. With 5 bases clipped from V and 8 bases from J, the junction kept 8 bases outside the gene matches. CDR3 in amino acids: CASSVGQGSDGYTF. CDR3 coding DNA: TGTGCCAGCAGCGTGGGACAGGGGAGCGACGGCTACACCTTC.

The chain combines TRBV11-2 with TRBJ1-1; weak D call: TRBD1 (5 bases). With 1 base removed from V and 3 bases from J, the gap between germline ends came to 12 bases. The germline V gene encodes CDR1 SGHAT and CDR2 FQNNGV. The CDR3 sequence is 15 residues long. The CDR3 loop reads CASSLAGGTDTEAFF. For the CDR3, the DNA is TGTGCCAGCAGCTTAGCTGGGGGGACGGACACTGAAGCTTTCTTT.

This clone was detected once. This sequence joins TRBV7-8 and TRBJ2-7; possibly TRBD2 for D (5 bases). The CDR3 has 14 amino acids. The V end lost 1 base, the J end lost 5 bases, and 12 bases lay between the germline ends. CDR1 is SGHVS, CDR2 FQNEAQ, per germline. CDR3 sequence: CASSLVGGYNEQYF. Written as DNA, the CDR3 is TGTGCCAGCAGCTTAGTGGGCGGGTACAACGAGCAGTACTTC.

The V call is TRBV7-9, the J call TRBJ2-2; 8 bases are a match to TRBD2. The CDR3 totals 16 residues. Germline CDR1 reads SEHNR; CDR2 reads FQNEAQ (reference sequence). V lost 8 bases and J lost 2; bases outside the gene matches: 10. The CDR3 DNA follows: TGTGCCAGCCCGACGGGGGGGCCCGCTAACACCGGGGAGCTGTTTTTT. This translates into CASPTGGPANTGELFF.

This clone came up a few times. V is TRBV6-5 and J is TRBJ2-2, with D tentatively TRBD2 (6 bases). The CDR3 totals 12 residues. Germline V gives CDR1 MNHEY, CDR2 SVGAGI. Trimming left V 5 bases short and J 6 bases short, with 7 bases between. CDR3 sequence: CASSTGAGELFF. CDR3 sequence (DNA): TGTGCCAGCAGTACGGGGGCCGGGGAGCTGTTTTTT.

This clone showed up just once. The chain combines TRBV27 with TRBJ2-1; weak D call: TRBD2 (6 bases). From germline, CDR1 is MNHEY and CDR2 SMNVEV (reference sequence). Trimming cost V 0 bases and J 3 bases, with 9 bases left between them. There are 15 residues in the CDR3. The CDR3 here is CASSLSGLGYNEQFF. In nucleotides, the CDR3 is TGTGCCAGCAGTTTATCGGGACTTGGCTACAATGAGCAGTTCTTC.

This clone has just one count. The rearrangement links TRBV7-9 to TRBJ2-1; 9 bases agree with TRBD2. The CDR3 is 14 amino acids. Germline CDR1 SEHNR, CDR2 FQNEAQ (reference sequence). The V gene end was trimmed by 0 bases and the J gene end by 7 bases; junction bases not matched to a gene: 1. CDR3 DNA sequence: TGTGCCAGCAGCTTAGCTAGCGGGGGTAATGAGCAGTTCTTC. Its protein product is CASSLASGGNEQFF.

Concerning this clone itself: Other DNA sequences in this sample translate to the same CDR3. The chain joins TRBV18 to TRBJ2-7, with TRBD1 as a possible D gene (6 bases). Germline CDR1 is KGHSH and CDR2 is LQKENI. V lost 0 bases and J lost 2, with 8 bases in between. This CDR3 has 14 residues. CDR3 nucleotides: TGTGCCAGCTCACCACCGACAGGCCCCTACGAGCAGTACTTC. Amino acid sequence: CASSPPTGPYEQYF.

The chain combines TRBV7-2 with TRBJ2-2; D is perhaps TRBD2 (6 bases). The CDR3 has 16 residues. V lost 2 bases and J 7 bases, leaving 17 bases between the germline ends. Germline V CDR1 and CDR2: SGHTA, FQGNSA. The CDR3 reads CASSLYGHGSIGELFF. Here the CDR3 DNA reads TGTGCCAGCAGCTTATATGGGCACGGGAGTATCGGGGAGCTGTTTTTT.

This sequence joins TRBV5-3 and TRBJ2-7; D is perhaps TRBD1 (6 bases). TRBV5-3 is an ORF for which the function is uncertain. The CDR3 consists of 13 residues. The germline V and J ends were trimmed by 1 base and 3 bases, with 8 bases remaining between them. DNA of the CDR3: TGTGCCAGAAGCTTGAACAGGGTCTACGAGCAGTACTTC. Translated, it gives CARSLNRVYEQYF.

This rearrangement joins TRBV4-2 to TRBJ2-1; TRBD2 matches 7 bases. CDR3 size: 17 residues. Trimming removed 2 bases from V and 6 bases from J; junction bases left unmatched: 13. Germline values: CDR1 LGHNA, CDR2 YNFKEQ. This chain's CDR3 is CASSQRSGTLQVNEQFF. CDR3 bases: TGTGCCAGCAGCCAAAGGAGCGGGACTCTCCAGGTCAATGAGCAGTTCTTC.

CDR3 region: CASSALGGGYEQFF. CDR3 nucleotides: TGTGCCAGCAGTGCTTTGGGGGGTGGGTATGAGCAGTTCTTC. This sequence joins TRBV25-1 and TRBJ2-1; TRBD2 might be the D (6 bases). The CDR3 totals 14 residues. The V gene lost 4 bases and the J gene lost 8 bases, with 15 bases spanning the gap. Germline values: CDR1 MGHDK, CDR2 SYGVNS. Supplemented by reference TRBV25-1 and TRBJ2-1, the full variable domain reads EADIYQTPRYLVIGTGKKITLECSQTMGHDKMYWYQQDPGMELHLIHYSYGVNSTEKGDLSSESTVSRIRTEHFPLTLESARPSHTSQYLCASSALGGGYEQFFGPGTRLTVL.

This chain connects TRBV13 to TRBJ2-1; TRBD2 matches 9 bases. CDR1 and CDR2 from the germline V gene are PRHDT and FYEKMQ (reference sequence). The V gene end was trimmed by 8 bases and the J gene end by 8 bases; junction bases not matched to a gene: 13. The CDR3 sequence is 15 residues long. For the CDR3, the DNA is TGTGCCAGCCGCCTCTGGGGCGGGGGGGCGTATGAGCAGTTCTTC. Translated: CASRLWGGGAYEQFF.

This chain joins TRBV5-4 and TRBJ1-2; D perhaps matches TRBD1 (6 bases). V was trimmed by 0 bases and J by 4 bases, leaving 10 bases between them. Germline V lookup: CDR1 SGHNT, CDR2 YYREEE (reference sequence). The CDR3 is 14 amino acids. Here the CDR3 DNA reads TGTGCCAGCAGCTTGGAGGGGGTTGCCTATGGCTACACCTTC. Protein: CASSLEGVAYGYTF.

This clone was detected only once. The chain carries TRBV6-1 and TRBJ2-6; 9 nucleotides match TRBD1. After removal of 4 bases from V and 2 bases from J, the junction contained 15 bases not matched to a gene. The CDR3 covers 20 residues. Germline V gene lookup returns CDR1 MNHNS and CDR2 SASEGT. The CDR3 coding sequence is TGTGCCAGCAGTGCCCCGGGGACAGGGCGAACTTGGCCTGGGGCCAACGTCCTGACTTTC. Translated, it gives CASSAPGTGRTWPGANVLTF.